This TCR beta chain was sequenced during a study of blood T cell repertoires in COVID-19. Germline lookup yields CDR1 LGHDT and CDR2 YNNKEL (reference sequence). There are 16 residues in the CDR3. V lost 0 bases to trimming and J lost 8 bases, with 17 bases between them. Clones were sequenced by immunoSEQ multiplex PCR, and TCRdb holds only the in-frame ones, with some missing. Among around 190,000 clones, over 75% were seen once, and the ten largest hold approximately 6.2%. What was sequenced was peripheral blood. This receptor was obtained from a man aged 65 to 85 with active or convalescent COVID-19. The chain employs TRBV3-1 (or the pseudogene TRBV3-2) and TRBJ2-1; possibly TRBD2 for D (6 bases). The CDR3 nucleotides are TGTGCCAGCAGCCAAGATAGCGCGGGAAGGGTCTATGAGCAGTTCTTC. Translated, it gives CASSQDSAGRVYEQFF.